The rows below give T cell receptor beta chains drawn from one sample of a study of T cell repertoires in cytomegalovirus infection. No cognate antigen is known for these TCRs. One entry per CDR3 protein results from TCRdb running MiXCR on the reads. The sample contains 450,000 to 650,000 distinct CDR3 sequences, approximately 40% of which appear only once. The specimen comprised cultured PBMCs, sampled from culture after CMV antigen stimulation. These TCRs come from a human donor in good health (CMV status not recorded). Some clones in this sample may be carry-over from other donors' samples. Both conserved end residues are part of each CDR3. Fields, in order: CDR3 length, V gene, J gene, clone size, D gene, CDR3 DNA, CDR3 protein. A D gene is named only where the DNA matches it firmly. Clone size is stated in some rows and not others, as once, few, many or a class when expanded.

len: 13; v_gene: TRBV5-1; j_gene: TRBJ1-2; abundance: -; d_gene: -; CDR3nt: TGCGCCAGCAGCTTGGCCCTTGGAGCCGGCTACACCTTC; CDR3aa: CASSLALGAGYTF
len: 15; v_gene: TRBV7-2; j_gene: TRBJ1-2; abundance: many; d_gene: TRBD1; CDR3nt: TGTGCCAGCAGCCGACAGGGGTCGGCCCCAAATGGCTACACCTTC; CDR3aa: CASSRQGSAPNGYTF
len: 18; v_gene: TRBV6-5; j_gene: TRBJ2-3; abundance: few; d_gene: TRBD2; CDR3nt: TGTGCCAGCAGTCCACGGGACTATTATTCCGCCGGCACAGATACGCAGTATTTT; CDR3aa: CASSPRDYYSAGTDTQYF
len: 11; v_gene: TRBV20-1; j_gene: TRBJ2-5; abundance: -; d_gene: -; CDR3nt: TGCAGTGCTGACGACCAAGAGACCCAGTACTTC; CDR3aa: CSADDQETQYF
len: 14; v_gene: TRBV7-2; j_gene: TRBJ2-3; abundance: few; d_gene: -; CDR3nt: TGTGCCAGCAGCCCCCGACTCGTCTCAGATACGCAGTATTTT; CDR3aa: CASSPRLVSDTQYF
len: 16; v_gene: TRBV5-4; j_gene: TRBJ2-5; abundance: -; d_gene: TRBD2; CDR3nt: TGTGCCAGCAGCCGAGAAGAAGGACTAGCGGGGGGGGACGCGAGGTTC; CDR3aa: CASSREEGLAGGDARF
len: 14; v_gene: TRBV12-3/TRBV12-4; j_gene: TRBJ1-1; abundance: many; d_gene: -; CDR3nt: TGTGCCAGCAGTCGCGACAGGTTGAACACTGAAGCTTTCTTT; CDR3aa: CASSRDRLNTEAFF
len: 16; v_gene: TRBV6-2/TRBV6-3; j_gene: TRBJ2-7; abundance: -; d_gene: TRBD2; CDR3nt: TGTGCCAGCAGTTCATGGACTAGCGGGAGGTTCTACGAGCAGTACTTC; CDR3aa: CASSSWTSGRFYEQYF
len: 16; v_gene: TRBV7-2; j_gene: TRBJ2-1; abundance: few; d_gene: -; CDR3nt: TGTGCCAGCAGCTCTCGCAGGGTATTGGGTACCGATGAGCAGTTCTTC; CDR3aa: CASSSRRVLGTDEQFF
len: 15; v_gene: TRBV2; j_gene: TRBJ2-1; abundance: -; d_gene: -; CDR3nt: TGTGCCAGCACTCAGACAGGCCGCTCCTACAATGAGCAGTTCTTC; CDR3aa: CASTQTGRSYNEQFF
len: 14; v_gene: TRBV7-2; j_gene: TRBJ1-5; abundance: many; d_gene: -; CDR3nt: TGTGCCAGCAGCCCCCGGTCCCGGGATCAGCCCCAGCATTTT; CDR3aa: CASSPRSRDQPQHF
len: 14; v_gene: TRBV7-2; j_gene: TRBJ1-1; abundance: many; d_gene: TRBD1; CDR3nt: TGTGCCAGCAGCTTAGGTGGCTCAGGGGGGGTTGCTTTCTTT; CDR3aa: CASSLGGSGGVAFF
len: 14; v_gene: TRBV7-6; j_gene: TRBJ2-5; abundance: few; d_gene: -; CDR3nt: TGTGCCAGCAGCCTTGGGACACTTGGAGAGACCCAGTACTTC; CDR3aa: CASSLGTLGETQYF
len: 12; v_gene: TRBV12-5; j_gene: TRBJ1-2; abundance: -; d_gene: TRBD1; CDR3nt: TGTGCTAGTGGCCCGGGACAGGGGAGCTACACCTTC; CDR3aa: CASGPGQGSYTF
len: 14; v_gene: TRBV20-1; j_gene: TRBJ2-5; abundance: -; d_gene: -; CDR3nt: TGCAGTGCTAGATTCCCGGGGACTCCGGAGACCCAGTACTTC; CDR3aa: CSARFPGTPETQYF
len: 14; v_gene: TRBV19; j_gene: TRBJ2-7; abundance: -; d_gene: TRBD1; CDR3nt: TGTGCCAGTAGTAGATCCGGGACAGGGTTCGAGCAGTACTTC; CDR3aa: CASSRSGTGFEQYF
len: 15; v_gene: TRBV12-3/TRBV12-4; j_gene: TRBJ2-7; abundance: -; d_gene: -; CDR3nt: TGTGCCAGCAGTTTAGCGCTGGGGGTACCCTACGAGCAGTACTTC; CDR3aa: CASSLALGVPYEQYF
len: 14; v_gene: TRBV12-3/TRBV12-4; j_gene: TRBJ1-5; abundance: many; d_gene: TRBD1; CDR3nt: TGTGCCAGCAGTCCGGGACAGGGGGTTCAGCCCCAGCATTTT; CDR3aa: CASSPGQGVQPQHF
len: 16; v_gene: TRBV7-4; j_gene: TRBJ2-5; abundance: -; d_gene: -; CDR3nt: TGTGCCAGCAGCTTAGGACAGCACACACCCCAAGAGACCCAGTACTTC; CDR3aa: CASSLGQHTPQETQYF
len: 13; v_gene: TRBV19; j_gene: TRBJ1-5; abundance: -; d_gene: -; CDR3nt: TGTGCCAGTGCCGACGGTAATAATCAGCCCCAGCATTTT; CDR3aa: CASADGNNQPQHF
len: 13; v_gene: TRBV10-1; j_gene: TRBJ1-2; abundance: -; d_gene: -; CDR3nt: TGCGCCAGCAGTGATATGGGAGTCTATGGCTACACCTTC; CDR3aa: CASSDMGVYGYTF
len: 14; v_gene: TRBV2; j_gene: TRBJ1-1; abundance: -; d_gene: -; CDR3nt: TGTGCCAGCAAAAGAGCCGGCGGTAGCACTGAAGCTTTCTTT; CDR3aa: CASKRAGGSTEAFF
len: 12; v_gene: TRBV20-1; j_gene: TRBJ1-6; abundance: -; d_gene: -; CDR3nt: TGCGCGGCTGGCGACTATAATTCACCCCTCCACTTT; CDR3aa: CAAGDYNSPLHF
len: 11; v_gene: TRBV12-3/TRBV12-4; j_gene: TRBJ2-3; abundance: -; d_gene: -; CDR3nt: TGTGCCAGCAGTTTTGGGGTCAATTTGTATTTT; CDR3aa: CASSFGVNLYF
len: 14; v_gene: TRBV19; j_gene: TRBJ1-1; abundance: few; d_gene: -; CDR3nt: TGTGCCAGTAGTCGCGGCGGGGGGAACCCTGAAGCTTTCTTT; CDR3aa: CASSRGGGNPEAFF
len: 13; v_gene: TRBV7-2; j_gene: TRBJ1-5; abundance: many; d_gene: -; CDR3nt: TGTGCCAGCAGCTCGACAGCATGGCAGCCCCAGCATTTT; CDR3aa: CASSSTAWQPQHF
len: 14; v_gene: TRBV6-1; j_gene: TRBJ1-2; abundance: -; d_gene: -; CDR3nt: TGTGCCAGCAGTGACAGGGGCTCATACTATGGCTACACCTTC; CDR3aa: CASSDRGSYYGYTF
len: 14; v_gene: TRBV7-2; j_gene: TRBJ2-7; abundance: -; d_gene: -; CDR3nt: TGTGCCAGCAGCCTCTTTGCCCCGACCTACGAGCAGTACTTC; CDR3aa: CASSLFAPTYEQYF
len: 16; v_gene: TRBV18; j_gene: TRBJ2-3; abundance: -; d_gene: TRBD2; CDR3nt: TGTGCCAGCTCACCAAGGACTAGCGGTATCACAGATACGCAGTATTTT; CDR3aa: CASSPRTSGITDTQYF
len: 14; v_gene: TRBV7-9; j_gene: TRBJ2-3; abundance: -; d_gene: -; CDR3nt: TGTGCCAGCAGTCCCTCCGGGGGCAGTGATACGCAGTATTTT; CDR3aa: CASSPSGGSDTQYF
len: 17; v_gene: TRBV19; j_gene: TRBJ2-2; abundance: -; d_gene: -; CDR3nt: TGTGCCAGTAGTATAGATCTATACGGGAGCGGAGCCGGGGAGCTGTTTTTT; CDR3aa: CASSIDLYGSGAGELFF
len: 18; v_gene: TRBV12-3/TRBV12-4; j_gene: TRBJ2-5; abundance: few; d_gene: -; CDR3nt: TGTGCCAGCAGTTTAGCGCTGGGGTCCCGGGGGGCACAAGAGACCCAGTACTTC; CDR3aa: CASSLALGSRGAQETQYF
len: 14; v_gene: TRBV2; j_gene: TRBJ2-7; abundance: once; d_gene: -; CDR3nt: TGTGCCAGCAGTCCCCTGCTGCCGTCTTACGAGCAGTACTTC; CDR3aa: CASSPLLPSYEQYF
len: 14; v_gene: TRBV7-2; j_gene: TRBJ1-1; abundance: many; d_gene: -; CDR3nt: TGTGCCAGCAGCTTTGGGGGGGGGAACACTGAAGCTTTCTTT; CDR3aa: CASSFGGGNTEAFF
len: 13; v_gene: TRBV7-6; j_gene: TRBJ1-6; abundance: -; d_gene: TRBD1; CDR3nt: TGTGCCAGCAGCTGGGGACAGAACTCACCCCTCCACTTT; CDR3aa: CASSWGQNSPLHF
len: 15; v_gene: TRBV7-6; j_gene: TRBJ2-1; abundance: few; d_gene: -; CDR3nt: TGTGCCAGCAGCCCCGGCGTCAGCTCCTACAATGAGCAGTTCTTC; CDR3aa: CASSPGVSSYNEQFF
len: 13; v_gene: TRBV27; j_gene: TRBJ2-7; abundance: few; d_gene: -; CDR3nt: TGTGCCAGCAGCTTAACGAGGGCCCACGAGCAGTACTTC; CDR3aa: CASSLTRAHEQYF
len: 14; v_gene: TRBV7-2; j_gene: TRBJ2-5; abundance: few; d_gene: TRBD2; CDR3nt: TGTGCCAGCAGCGCGGGGGGATTTCAAGAGACCCAGTACTTC; CDR3aa: CASSAGGFQETQYF
len: 14; v_gene: TRBV7-9; j_gene: TRBJ2-3; abundance: once; d_gene: TRBD2; CDR3nt: TGTGCCAGCAGCCCGGGAGCGGGGGGACATACGCAATATTTT; CDR3aa: CASSPGAGGHTQYF
len: 14; v_gene: TRBV20-1; j_gene: TRBJ2-7; abundance: -; d_gene: TRBD2; CDR3nt: TGCAGTGCTAGAGTCCCCGGGGGGTCCTACGAGCAGTACTTC; CDR3aa: CSARVPGGSYEQYF
len: 16; v_gene: TRBV7-2; j_gene: TRBJ2-3; abundance: few; d_gene: TRBD2; CDR3nt: TGTGCCAGCAGCACACAACCGGGACTAATCAAACCAACGCAGTATTTT; CDR3aa: CASSTQPGLIKPTQYF
len: 11; v_gene: TRBV27; j_gene: TRBJ2-1; abundance: -; d_gene: -; CDR3nt: TGTGCCAGCAGTTTAGGACAGGAGCAGTTCTTC; CDR3aa: CASSLGQEQFF
len: 15; v_gene: TRBV11-3; j_gene: TRBJ2-1; abundance: -; d_gene: -; CDR3nt: TGTGCCAGCAGCTTAGAAGCGGGCGGGCCAGGTGAGCAGTTCTTC; CDR3aa: CASSLEAGGPGEQFF
len: 13; v_gene: TRBV10-3; j_gene: TRBJ2-3; abundance: -; d_gene: -; CDR3nt: TGTGCCATCAGAACAGGGTCTTCAGATACGCAGTATTTT; CDR3aa: CAIRTGSSDTQYF
len: 15; v_gene: TRBV7-2; j_gene: TRBJ2-1; abundance: many; d_gene: -; CDR3nt: TGTGCCAGCAGTGAAGGCGGGGACTTATACAATGAGCAGTTCTTC; CDR3aa: CASSEGGDLYNEQFF
len: 15; v_gene: TRBV18; j_gene: TRBJ1-1; abundance: few; d_gene: -; CDR3nt: TGTGCCAGCTCACCACTTACGGGGGGGAACACTGAAGCTTTCTTT; CDR3aa: CASSPLTGGNTEAFF
len: 14; v_gene: TRBV29-1; j_gene: TRBJ1-2; abundance: -; d_gene: -; CDR3nt: TGCAGCGTTGGGTCCGGGAGGGGCCTCTATGGCTACACCTTC; CDR3aa: CSVGSGRGLYGYTF
len: 15; v_gene: TRBV4-2; j_gene: TRBJ1-5; abundance: -; d_gene: TRBD1; CDR3nt: TGTGCCAGCAGTCTAGAGGACAGGGCAGGGCAGCCCCAGCATTTT; CDR3aa: CASSLEDRAGQPQHF
len: 18; v_gene: TRBV4-2; j_gene: TRBJ1-6; abundance: few; d_gene: -; CDR3nt: TGTGCCAGCAGCCCGGAGCCGCCTAGAAGCTCCTATAATTCACCCCTCCACTTT; CDR3aa: CASSPEPPRSSYNSPLHF